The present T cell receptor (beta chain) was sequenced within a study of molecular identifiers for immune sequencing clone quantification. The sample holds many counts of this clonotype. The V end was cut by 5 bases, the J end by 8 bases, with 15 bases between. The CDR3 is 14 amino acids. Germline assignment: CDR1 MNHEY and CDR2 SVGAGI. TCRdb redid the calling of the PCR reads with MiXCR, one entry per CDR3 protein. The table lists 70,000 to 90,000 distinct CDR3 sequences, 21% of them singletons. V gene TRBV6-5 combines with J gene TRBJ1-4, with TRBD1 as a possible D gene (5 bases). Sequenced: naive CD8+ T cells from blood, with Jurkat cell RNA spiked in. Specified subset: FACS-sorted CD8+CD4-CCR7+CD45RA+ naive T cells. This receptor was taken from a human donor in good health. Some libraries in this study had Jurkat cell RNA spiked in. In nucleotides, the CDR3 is TGTGCCAGCAGTGCGGGACTTCGGGGGGAAAAACTGTTTTTT. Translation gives CASSAGLRGEKLFF.